The T cell receptor (beta chain) under discussion was sequenced for a study of blood T cell repertoires in COVID-19. Looked up from germline, CDR1 is SGHRS and CDR2 is YFSETQ. The length of the CDR3 is 13 residues. Trimming shortened V by 1 base and J by 3 bases, and 8 bases separated the two germline ends. The data were produced by immunoSEQ multiplex PCR, yet TCRdb's version contains in-frame clones alone and is incomplete. Of under 400,000 clones listed, more than 70% are singletons. V usage is TRBV5-1 and J usage is TRBJ2-7, with D uncertain. This sequence was found in a woman in her thirties who had been exposed to COVID-19. The specimen was PBMCs or T cells enriched from blood (not recorded which). The CDR3 sequence is CASSLSANYEQYF. In DNA, the CDR3 is TGCGCCAGCAGCTTGAGCGCCAACTACGAGCAGTACTTC.